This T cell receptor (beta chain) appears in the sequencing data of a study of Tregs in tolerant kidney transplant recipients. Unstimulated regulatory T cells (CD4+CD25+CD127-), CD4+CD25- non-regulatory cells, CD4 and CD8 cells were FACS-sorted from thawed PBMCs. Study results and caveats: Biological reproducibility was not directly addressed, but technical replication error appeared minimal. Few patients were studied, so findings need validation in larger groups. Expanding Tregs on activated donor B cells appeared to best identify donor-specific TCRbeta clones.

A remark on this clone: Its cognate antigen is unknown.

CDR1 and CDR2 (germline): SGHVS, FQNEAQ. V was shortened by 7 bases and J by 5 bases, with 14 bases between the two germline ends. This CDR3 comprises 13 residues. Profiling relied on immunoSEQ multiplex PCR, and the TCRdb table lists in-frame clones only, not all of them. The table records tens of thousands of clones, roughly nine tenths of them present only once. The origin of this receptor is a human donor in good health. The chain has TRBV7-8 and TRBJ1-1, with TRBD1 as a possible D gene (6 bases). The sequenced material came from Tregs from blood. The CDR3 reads CASIQGLGTEAFF. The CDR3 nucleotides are TGTGCCAGCATACAGGGTTTGGGGACTGAAGCTTTCTTT.